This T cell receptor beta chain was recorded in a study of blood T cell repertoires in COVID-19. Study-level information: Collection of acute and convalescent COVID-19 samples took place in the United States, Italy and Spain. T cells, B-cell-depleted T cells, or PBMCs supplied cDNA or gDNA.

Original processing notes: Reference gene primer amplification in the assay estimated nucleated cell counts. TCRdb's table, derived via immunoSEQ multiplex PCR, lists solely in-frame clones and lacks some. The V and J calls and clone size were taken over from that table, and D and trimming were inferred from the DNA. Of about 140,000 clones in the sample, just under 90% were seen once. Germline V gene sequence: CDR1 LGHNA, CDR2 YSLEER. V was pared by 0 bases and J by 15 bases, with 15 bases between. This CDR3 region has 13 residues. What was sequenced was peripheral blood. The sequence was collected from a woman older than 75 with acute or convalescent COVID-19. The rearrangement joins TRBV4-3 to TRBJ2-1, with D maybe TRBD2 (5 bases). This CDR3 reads CASSQDRFRRPFF. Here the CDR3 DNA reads TGCGCCAGCAGCCAAGATAGGTTCCGGAGGCCGTTCTTC.